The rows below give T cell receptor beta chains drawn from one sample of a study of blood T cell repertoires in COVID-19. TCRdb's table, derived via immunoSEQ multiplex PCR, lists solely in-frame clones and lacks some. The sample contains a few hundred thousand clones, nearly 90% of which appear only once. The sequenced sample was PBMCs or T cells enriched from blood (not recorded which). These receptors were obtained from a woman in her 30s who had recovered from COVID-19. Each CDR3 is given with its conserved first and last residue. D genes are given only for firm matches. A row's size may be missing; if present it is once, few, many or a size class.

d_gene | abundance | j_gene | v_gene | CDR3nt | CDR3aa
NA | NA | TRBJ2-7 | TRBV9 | TGTGCCAGCAGCGTAGTCGGCGGGGTGAACGAGCAGTACTTC | CASSVVGGVNEQYF
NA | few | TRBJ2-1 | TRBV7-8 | TGTGCCAGCAGCTCCCACGGGGAACCTTTAAATGAGCAGTTCTTC | CASSSHGEPLNEQFF
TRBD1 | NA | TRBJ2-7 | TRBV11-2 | TGTGCCAGCAGCTTAGCCAGAAATCCGGGACAGAAAAGCTCCTACGAGCAGTACTTC | CASSLARNPGQKSSYEQYF
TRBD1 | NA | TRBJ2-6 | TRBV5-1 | TGCGCCAGCAGCCCTGGGACAGGGGGCTTCCCTGGGGCCAACGTCCTGACTTTC | CASSPGTGGFPGANVLTF
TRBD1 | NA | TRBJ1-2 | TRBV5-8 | TGTGCCAGCAGCCACAGGGGTCCGAGTGTGTATGGCTACACCTTC | CASSHRGPSVYGYTF
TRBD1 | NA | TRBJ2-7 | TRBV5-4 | TGTGCCAGCAACCCCTCCGGGACAGCGAACTACGAGCAGTACTTC | CASNPSGTANYEQYF
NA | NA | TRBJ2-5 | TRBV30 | TGTGCCTGGAGTGTACAGGGCGGAATACAAGAGACCCAGTACTTC | CAWSVQGGIQETQYF
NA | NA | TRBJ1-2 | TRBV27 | TGTGCCAGCATGAGTTTTGCGGCGAGCTATGGCTACACCTTC | CASMSFAASYGYTF
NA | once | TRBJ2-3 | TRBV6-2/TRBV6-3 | TGTGCCAGCAGCGCAGCCAGGGACACAGATACGCAGTATTTT | CASSAARDTDTQYF
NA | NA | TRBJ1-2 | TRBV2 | TGTGCCAGCAGTGAACCGCACGTCTATGTCCGTGGCTACACCTTC | CASSEPHVYVRGYTF
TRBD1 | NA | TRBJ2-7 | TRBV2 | TGTGCCAGCAGTGGACAGGGCTACGAGCAGTACTTC | CASSGQGYEQYF
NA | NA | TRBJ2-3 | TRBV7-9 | TGTGCCAGCAGCCTAAACGGGGTAACGCAGTATTTT | CASSLNGVTQYF
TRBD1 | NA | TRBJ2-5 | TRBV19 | TGTGCCAGTAGTATAGGGAGGACAGGGTCGGGAGAGACCCAGTACTTC | CASSIGRTGSGETQYF
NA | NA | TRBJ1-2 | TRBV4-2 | TGTGCCAGCAGCCATCAGGGATCCGGCTACACCTTC | CASSHQGSGYTF
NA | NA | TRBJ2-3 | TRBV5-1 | TGCGCCAGCAGCTTGGTGGTGGTGAGGGCAGATACGCAGTATTTT | CASSLVVVRADTQYF
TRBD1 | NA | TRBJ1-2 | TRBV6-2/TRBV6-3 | TGTGCCAGCAGTTATGGACAGGAACTAAACTATGGCTACACCTTC | CASSYGQELNYGYTF
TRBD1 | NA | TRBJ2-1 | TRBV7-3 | TGTGCCAGCAGCCCCGGGACAGGGAGCGCAAATGAGCAGTTCTTC | CASSPGTGSANEQFF
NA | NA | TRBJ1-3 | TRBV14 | TGTGCCAGCAGCCAAGATGCGGTGCGGACACCCGGAAACACCATATATTTT | CASSQDAVRTPGNTIYF
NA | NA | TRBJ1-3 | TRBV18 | TGTGCCAGCTCACCAGACAGGACTGGAAACACCATATATTTT | CASSPDRTGNTIYF
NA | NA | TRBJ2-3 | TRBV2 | TGTGCCAGCAGTGAAGCGGGGTGGGGGCCTAGCACAGATACGCAGTATTTT | CASSEAGWGPSTDTQYF
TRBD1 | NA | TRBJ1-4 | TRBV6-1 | TGTGCCAGCAGTGAAGTGGGGACAGGGAATCAAAAACTGTTTTTT | CASSEVGTGNQKLFF
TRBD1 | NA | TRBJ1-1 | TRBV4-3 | TGCGCCAGCAGCCAAGGCCGGACAGGGGTTTCCACTGAAGCTTTCTTT | CASSQGRTGVSTEAFF
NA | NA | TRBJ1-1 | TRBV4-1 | TGCGCCAGCAGCCCTGTTAGTTCGAACACTGAAGCTTTCTTT | CASSPVSSNTEAFF
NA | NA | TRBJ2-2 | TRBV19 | TGTGCCAGTAGTATTCTAGCTTGGACCGGGGAGCTGTTTTTT | CASSILAWTGELFF
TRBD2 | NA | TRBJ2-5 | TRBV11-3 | TGTGCCAGCAGCTTAACTAGCGGGGGAGAGACCCAGTACTTC | CASSLTSGGETQYF
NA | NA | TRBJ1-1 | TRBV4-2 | TGTGCCAGCAGCCACCCCGGGGGGGGTAACACTGAAGCTTTCTTT | CASSHPGGGNTEAFF
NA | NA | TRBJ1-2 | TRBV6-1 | TGTGCCAGCAGTGAATCGACAGTAATCGGAGTAGCTAACTATGGCTACACCTTC | CASSESTVIGVANYGYTF
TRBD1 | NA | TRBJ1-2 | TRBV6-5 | TGTGCCAGCAGGCAGGGGGCCGTTGGCTACACCTTC | CASRQGAVGYTF
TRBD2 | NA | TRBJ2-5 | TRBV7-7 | TGTGCTAGCAGCCGGGGGGGCAGGGACCAAGAGACCCAGTACTTC | CASSRGGRDQETQYF
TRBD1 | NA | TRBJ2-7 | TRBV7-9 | TGTGCCAGCAGGTCCTGGGGGACAGACTACGAGCAGTACTTC | CASRSWGTDYEQYF